What follows is one T cell receptor beta chain and its context. This clone's antigen is unknown. No clone much larger than this one lies a single base away; base qualities are absent. Whole blood was collected in K2EDTA tubes by collaborating institutions according to the institutions' own protocols. Collaborator samples were shipped for TCRbeta analysis as frozen whole blood, isolated PBMCs, or DNA extracted from either sample type. TCRbeta CDR3 regions were amplified from genomic DNA by means of the immunoSEQ Assay, a bias-controlled multiplex PCR. Regarding the original processing steps: Nucleated cell counts per sample were estimated from amplification of reference gene primers within the assay. Sequence reads were collapsed and filtered to measure the absolute abundance of every unique TCRbeta CDR3 rearrangement. For each sample, productive Simpson clonality was calculated as the square root of Simpson's diversity index over productive rearrangements. TCRdb mirrors the immuneACCESS table, restricted to in-frame sequences. Some clones are absent from its copies; in checked studies, under half trace to an unresolved V gene, and the reason for the others is unknown. The V and J calls and clone size were taken over from that table, and D and trimming were inferred from the DNA. Across this sample there are 250,000 or so clones, with roughly 81% seen only once. The ten largest clones take up more than 4% of the sample.

The germline V gene encodes CDR1 LGHDT and CDR2 YNNKEL (reference sequence). V is trimmed back by 4 bases and J by 10 bases, and the junction contains 4 bases that no gene match accounts for. The CDR3 starts with the cysteine, ends with the phenylalanine, and has 12 residues. The only DNA kept is the CDR3, 36 bases in frame from the first base. These data belong to a study of blood T cell repertoires in COVID-19 (dated by TCRdb to between 2020 and 2021). For the study in its entirety: Samples covering the acute and convalescent phases of COVID-19 were provided by collaborators in the United States, Italy and Spain. The prospective study material was composed of cDNA or gDNA derived from T cells, B-cell-depleted T cells, or PBMCs. The dataset comprised deeply sampled blood TCRbeta repertoires from subjects exposed to, actively infected with, or recovered from COVID-19. The repertoires were released in a freely available public database intended as a resource for research on the immune response to SARS-CoV-2. The samples were drawn from two sources: the first 160 participants of the ongoing ImmuneRACE study, and 950 to 1,500 subjects contributed by 6 global collaborators. Sample metadata almost always included a de-identified subject ID, COVID-19 status, age in years and sex. Where HLA class I and class II types were available, the types were taken from metadata supplied by the sample provider, not from assay-based typing.

Overall study results and their limits: Clinical and demographic metadata were provided uncurated, with the amount varying by source and participant.

This receptor was identified in a middle-aged man with acute or convalescent COVID-19. The V gene is TRBV3-1 (or the pseudogene TRBV3-2) and the J gene is TRBJ2-3, and 8 bases in between align with TRBD1. Sequencing was done on a sample of peripheral blood. For the CDR3, the sequence is CASSLDRGSQYF. The nucleotide sequence reads TGTGCCAGCAGCCTAGACAGGGGCTCGCAGTATTTT.